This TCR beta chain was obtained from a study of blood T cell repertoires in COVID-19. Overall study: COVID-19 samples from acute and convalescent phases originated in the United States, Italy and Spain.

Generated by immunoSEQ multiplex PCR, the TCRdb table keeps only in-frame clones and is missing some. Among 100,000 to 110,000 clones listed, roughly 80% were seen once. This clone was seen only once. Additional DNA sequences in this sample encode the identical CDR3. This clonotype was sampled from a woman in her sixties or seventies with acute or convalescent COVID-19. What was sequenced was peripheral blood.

The CDR3 region is CASSQSEARGGYTF. In DNA form, the CDR3 reads TGTGCCAGCAGCCAAAGTGAAGCTAGGGGTGGCTACACCTTC. The chain has TRBV3-1 (or the pseudogene TRBV3-2) and TRBJ1-2; a possible D gene is TRBD1 (5 bases). CDR1 is LGHDT, CDR2 YNNKEL, per germline (reference sequence). Trimming took 2 bases from V and 7 from J, leaving 14 bases between them. The CDR3 length is 14 residues.